The rows below give T cell receptor beta chains drawn from one sample of a study of OX40 agonist ivuxolimab in advanced cancers. Data came from immunoSEQ multiplex PCR; TCRdb stores just in-frame clones and leaves some out. The data contain under 90,000 clones, over 75% of them singletons. The material sequenced was CD4+ or CD8+ T cells sorted from blood, taken in a trial of the OX40 agonist ivuxolimab. These receptors all stem from an adult with an advanced solid tumor such as melanoma, head and neck, liver or kidney cancer. CDR3s include the opening cysteine and the closing phenylalanine or tryptophan. D genes are given only for firm matches. Where a row states a size, it is once, few, many or the class of an expanded clone; other rows omit it.

. TRBJ2-7 TRBV29-1 12 . CSVARGAYEQYF TGCAGCGTTGCACGGGGCGCCTACGAGCAGTACTTC
. TRBJ1-4 TRBV30 14 . CAWSPESGNEKLFF TGTGCCTGGAGTCCCGAAAGCGGTAATGAAAAACTGTTTTTT
. TRBJ2-5 TRBV14 14 . CASSPGRWQETQYF TGTGCCAGCAGCCCTGGCCGGTGGCAAGAGACCCAGTACTTC
TRBD1 TRBJ1-1 TRBV19 15 . CASSIGGQGSTEAFF TGTGCCAGTAGTATTGGGGGACAGGGGAGCACTGAAGCTTTCTTT
. TRBJ1-1 TRBV7-6 13 . CASSLVEQGGAFF TGTGCCAGCAGCTTAGTTGAGCAGGGAGGTGCTTTCTTT
. TRBJ1-2 TRBV28 16 . CASSLFGEGGLYGYTF TGTGCCAGCAGTTTATTTGGGGAGGGGGGGCTCTATGGCTACACCTTC
. TRBJ1-4 TRBV5-6 14 . CASSFRATNEKLFF TGTGCCAGCAGCTTTCGCGCAACTAATGAAAAACTGTTTTTT
TRBD1 TRBJ1-2 TRBV18 13 once CASSLGQGNGYTF TGTGCCAGCTCACTTGGACAGGGAAATGGCTACACCTTC
TRBD2 TRBJ2-5 TRBV19 12 . CASGGGGQTQYF TGTGCCAGTGGCGGGGGGGGGCAGACCCAGTACTTC
TRBD2 TRBJ2-1 TRBV11-2 16 . CASSPRTSGLYNEQFF TGTGCCAGCAGCCCTCGGACTAGCGGGCTTTACAATGAGCAGTTCTTC
TRBD1 TRBJ2-7 TRBV2 14 . CASSFRDRGPEQYF TGTGCCAGCAGTTTCCGGGACAGGGGCCCCGAGCAGTACTTC
TRBD1 TRBJ2-7 TRBV9 16 . CASSPQTGTKSYEQYF TGTGCCAGCAGCCCCCAGACAGGGACGAAATCCTACGAGCAGTACTTC
TRBD1 TRBJ1-5 TRBV30 14 . CAWGTGLVNQPQHF TGTGCCTGGGGGACAGGACTTGTTAATCAGCCCCAGCATTTT
. TRBJ1-3 TRBV4-3 16 . CASSQDSTATGNTIYF TGCGCCAGCAGCCAAGATTCGACAGCAACTGGAAACACCATATATTTT